This T cell receptor (beta chain) was retrieved from a study of blood T cell repertoires in COVID-19 (TCRdb year 2020). Looking at the study overall: The collaborator samples originated in the United States, Italy and Spain and spanned the acute and convalescent phases of COVID-19. The prospective study material was composed of cDNA or gDNA derived from T cells, B-cell-depleted T cells, or PBMCs. The repertoires were made available in a free public database intended to serve as a resource for research on the immune response to SARS-CoV-2. Where available, HLA class I and class II types were obtained from metadata supplied by the sample provider rather than from assay-based typing. The samples were drawn from two sources: the first 160 participants of the ongoing ImmuneRACE study, and about 1,300 subjects contributed by 6 global collaborators. Nearly every sample came with metadata listing a de-identified subject ID, COVID-19 status, age in years and sex. Subjects who had been exposed to COVID-19, were actively infected with it, or had recovered from it provided the deeply sampled blood TCRbeta repertoires that made up the dataset.

The CDR3 goes from the cysteine to the phenylalanine over 14 residues. The kept DNA is CDR3 alone, 42 bases in frame from the first base. Trimming at the junction amounts to 4 bases on V and 2 bases on J, and the germline ends lie 12 bases apart. The germline V gene (reference sequence) yields SGHNT for CDR1 and YYREEE for CDR2. Collaborating institutions collected whole blood in K2EDTA tubes following their own protocols. For TCRbeta analysis, collaborators shipped samples in one of three forms: frozen whole blood, isolated PBMCs, or DNA extracted from either of those sample types. TCRbeta CDR3 regions were amplified from genomic DNA using the immunoSEQ Assay, a bias-controlled multiplex PCR. In the original analysis: Within the assay, amplification of reference gene primers was used to estimate how many nucleated cells each sample contained. Sequence reads were collapsed and filtered to measure the absolute abundance of every unique TCRbeta CDR3 rearrangement. For each sample, productive Simpson clonality was calculated as the square root of Simpson's diversity index over productive rearrangements. In its TCRdb copy, this immuneACCESS table keeps in-frame sequences only and misses some clones. Where compared with another copy, unresolved V genes explain less than half of these, and the others have no known cause. Clone size and the V and J calls come from that table; the DNA yielded D and trimming. A total of fewer than 250,000 clones appear in this sample, 65% to 85% of them only once. Of the sample, 2.5% to 3.5% falls within the top ten clones.

Here is what the overall study found, with its caveats: The amount of clinical and demographic metadata varied by source and participant and was provided uncurated.

Regarding this clone: The antigen it recognizes is unknown. No qualities accompany the bases; no much larger clone lies one base away.

The rearrangement joined TRBV5-4 to TRBJ1-2; too little of a D gene remains to name it. This receptor was taken from a man aged 50 to 60 with active or convalescent COVID-19. Specimen: peripheral blood. The CDR3 sequence is CASSPDSGNYGYTF. In nucleotide form, the sequence is TGTGCCAGCAGCCCCGACTCGGGAAACTATGGCTACACCTTC. Where the CDR3 stops, the reference TRBV5-4 and TRBJ1-2 genes take over; the full variable domain is ETGVTQSPTHLIKTRGQQVTLRCSSQSGHNTVSWYQQALGQGPQFIFQYYREEENGRGNFPPRFSGLQFPNYSSELNVNALELDDSALYLCASSPDSGNYGYTFGSGTRLTVV.